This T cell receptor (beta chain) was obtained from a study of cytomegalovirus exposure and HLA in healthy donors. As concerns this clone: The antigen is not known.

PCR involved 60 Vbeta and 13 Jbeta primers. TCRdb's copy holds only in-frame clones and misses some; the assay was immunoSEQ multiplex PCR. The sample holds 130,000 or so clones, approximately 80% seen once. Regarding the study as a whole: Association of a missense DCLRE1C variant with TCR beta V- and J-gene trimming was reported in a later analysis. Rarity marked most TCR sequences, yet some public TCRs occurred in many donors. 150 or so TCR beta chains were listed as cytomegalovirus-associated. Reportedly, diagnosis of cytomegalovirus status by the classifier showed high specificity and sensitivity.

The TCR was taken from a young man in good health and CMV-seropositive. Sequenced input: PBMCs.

The CDR3 loop is CASSLPQIYEQYF. Here the CDR3 DNA reads TGCGCCAGCAGCTTGCCACAGATCTACGAGCAGTACTTC. The chain employs TRBV5-1 and TRBJ2-7; D is undetermined. The CDR3 length is 13 residues. Germline values: CDR1 SGHRS, CDR2 YFSETQ. Trimming stripped 1 base from V and 3 bases from J, with 8 bases between.